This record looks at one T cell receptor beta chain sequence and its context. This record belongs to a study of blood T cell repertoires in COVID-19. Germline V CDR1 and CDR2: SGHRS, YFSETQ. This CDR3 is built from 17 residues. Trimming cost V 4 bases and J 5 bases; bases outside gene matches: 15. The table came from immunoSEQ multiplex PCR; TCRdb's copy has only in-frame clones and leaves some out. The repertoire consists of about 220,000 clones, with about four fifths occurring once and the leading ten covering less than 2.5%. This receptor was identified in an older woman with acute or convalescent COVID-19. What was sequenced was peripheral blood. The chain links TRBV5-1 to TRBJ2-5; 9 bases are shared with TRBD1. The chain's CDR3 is CASSPRPDRGVWETQYF. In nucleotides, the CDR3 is TGCGCCAGCAGCCCCCGCCCAGACAGGGGGGTCTGGGAGACCCAGTACTTC.